This record looks at one T cell receptor beta chain sequence and its context. The antigen it recognizes is unknown. Base qualities are not at hand, and no much larger clone is one base apart. This record comes from a study of T cells after yellow fever vaccination (dated by TCRdb to between 2018 and 2021). In terms of the full investigation: Libraries from fractions with low cell numbers were prepared with the SMART-Seq v4 Ultra Low Input RNA kit. Bulk TCR alpha and beta repertoires were sequenced longitudinally to track T-cell clones before and after primary and booster YFV17D yellow fever vaccination. Two healthy male donors, one aged 18 to 29 and one aged 30 to 40 years, made up the cohort. Blood was collected at multiple timepoints before and after primary and secondary immunization, and bulk PBMC replicates and cell subsets were isolated. Beyond this particular receptor, the publication reports: Computational filtering was required because FACS-sorted repertoires could contain abundant contaminating clonotypes from the bulk population. Most clones expanded after primary vaccination were re-detected after the booster (96% of CD4 and around 88% of CD8), suggesting broad memory maintenance. Compared with the primary T-cell response, the secondary T-cell response was faster but weaker, reaching its peak on day 5 rather than on day 15. A small fraction of clonotypes appeared in both the CD4 and CD8 compartments, likely as a result of convergent recombination. Because the study included only a couple of donors, the extent to which the findings can be generalized is limited.

A distance of 11 bases separates the germline ends of V and J, which lose 6 bases and 3 bases respectively. From cysteine to phenylalanine, the CDR3 is 14 amino acids long. This entry keeps only the CDR3 DNA: 42 bases, framed from base 1. CDR1 and CDR2 were assigned from the germline V gene as MDHEN and SYDVKM. What the treatment or condition label conveys for this sample: live attenuated yellow fever vaccine strain. At each blood-draw timepoint, two biological replicates of bulk PBMCs were collected. A standard Ficoll-Paque protocol was used to isolate PBMCs from peripheral blood. RNA was extracted with TriZol from bulk PBMCs, CD4 and CD8 fractions, and dextramer-positive and dextramer-negative fractions. TCR cDNA was synthesized by 5'RACE template switching, which introduced a universal primer site and unique molecular identifiers. Priming of cDNA synthesis was performed from both the TCR alpha and TCR beta constant segments. Libraries were amplified in two PCR steps, with sample barcodes and sequencing adapters added in the second step. Sequencing of libraries was done on Illumina HiSeq 2500 (2x100 bp) or NovaSeq (2x150 bp). Per the source publication's procedure: MIGEC handled demultiplexing of reads and collapsing into UMI consensus sequences, while MiXCR performed V(D)J alignment. Using edgeR on replicate PBMC samples, clonotypes were called vaccine-responding if FDR was below 0.01 and the log2 fold change was above 5 up to day 15. Each bulk clonotype received a CD4 or CD8 identity based on whether the sequenced CD4 or CD8 repertoire contained that clonotype at higher abundance. TCRdb's own reprocessing of the public reads used fastp at Q25 and MiXCR and kept productive beta chains. One record per CDR3 amino acid sequence lists the most common genes and DNA. The V and J calls were determined by TCRdb, not by the authors. For this sample the table gives around 530,000 distinct CDR3 sequences, of which around 17% were detected only once. Approximately 15% of the sample is held by the ten biggest clonotypes.

The sequence was collected from a man between 18 and 35 years old who received the YFV17D yellow fever vaccine. Material: PBMCs, obtained around 5 days after the first yellow fever vaccination. The sequence links TRBV28 to TRBJ2-2; too little of a D gene remains to name it. For the CDR3, the sequence is CASSPGSYTGELFF. The DNA is as follows: TGTGCCAGCAGCCCCGGGTCTTACACCGGGGAGCTGTTTTTT. The entire variable domain, with the stretches around the CDR3 drawn from the reference TRBV28 and TRBJ2-2 proteins, is DVKVTQSSRYLVKRTGEKVFLECVQDMDHENMFWYRQDPGLGLRLIYFSYDVKMKEKGDIPEGYSVSREKKERFSLILESASTNQTSMYLCASSPGSYTGELFFGEGSRLTVL.